This TCR beta chain was captured in a study of blood T cell repertoires in COVID-19. Sequencing was performed with immunoSEQ multiplex PCR; in TCRdb, only in-frame clones are kept and a portion is missing. Of 110,000 to 150,000 clones in the sample, approximately 78% were seen once. Trimming left V 3 bases short and J 4 bases short, with 10 bases between. Germline CDR1 SGDLS, CDR2 YYNGEE. This CDR3 has 13 residues. J is TRBJ2-5 and V is TRBV9; possible D gene TRBD1, 6 bases. The sequence was collected from a woman aged 50 to 60 who had recovered from COVID-19. The sequenced sample consisted of PBMCs or T cells enriched from blood (not recorded which). In nucleotides, the CDR3 is TGTGCCAGCAGCGAACAGGGTGGAGAGACCCAGTACTTC. Its translation is CASSEQGGETQYF.